The 14 T cell receptor beta chains listed next were all sequenced from one sample in a study of shared clonotypes between healthy human individuals. Clones were read by immunoSEQ multiplex PCR, and TCRdb kept only the in-frame ones, dropping some. The sample has approximately 2.4 million clones; 90% to 96% are singletons. Source material: naive CD4+ T cells sorted from blood. Subset given: CD45RA+ positively selected. These TCRs come from a man aged 18 to 30 in good health.

This chain connects TRBV28 to TRBJ1-1; D uncertain. V was trimmed by 8 bases and J by 5 bases, leaving 12 bases between them. Germline CDR1 MDHEN, CDR2 SYDVKM. The CDR3 is 12 residues long. Written as DNA, the CDR3 is TGTGCCAGCGGAGAGGGCTATACTGAAGCTTTCTTT. It specifies CASGEGYTEAFF.

This rearrangement joins TRBV5-4 to TRBJ2-2; the match to TRBD1 covers 7 bases. CDR3 length: 16 residues. Germline CDR1 is SGHNT and CDR2 is YYREEE (reference sequence). With V trimmed by 3 bases and J by 0 bases, 5 bases remained unmatched. CDR3 nucleotides: TGTGCCAGCAGCTCACAGGGGCCTGCGAACACCGGGGAGCTGTTTTTT. This encodes CASSSQGPANTGELFF.

This clone was observed a single time. Different DNA sequences within this sample yield the same CDR3. The rearrangement uses TRBV5-1 and TRBJ2-3; D not resolved. The CDR3 consists of 16 residues. CDR1 and CDR2 (germline): SGHRS, YFSETQ. Trimming stripped 4 bases from V and 1 base from J, with 16 bases between. CDR3 sequence reads: CASSLGPAAGTDTQYF. The CDR3 DNA is TGCGCCAGCAGCCTCGGACCCGCGGCTGGCACAGATACGCAGTATTTT.

This chain links TRBV5-1 with TRBJ1-6; D gene uncertain. Trimming took 5 bases from V and 9 from J, leaving 6 bases between them. The CDR3 length is 11 residues. Germline CDR1 reads SGHRS; CDR2 reads YFSETQ. The CDR3 coding sequence is TGCGCCAGCAGAGAGTTTTCACCCCTCCACTTT. Protein sequence: CASREFSPLHF.

CDR3 region: CATSGGGGNQPQHF. In DNA, the CDR3 is TGTGCCACCTCAGGGGGGGGCGGCAATCAGCCCCAGCATTTT. The chain is built from TRBV19 and TRBJ1-5; 7 positions agree with TRBD1. Trimming at V came to 10 bases and at J to 2 bases, leaving 8 bases not matched to a gene. Germline-derived CDR1 and CDR2 are LNHDA and SQIVND (reference sequence). The CDR3 spans 14 residues.

This chain uses TRBV10-3 with TRBJ1-6, with 8 bases fitting TRBD1. Germline CDR1 is ENHRY and CDR2 is SYGVKD. CDR3 length: 14 amino acids. The ends lost 6 bases at V and 13 bases at J; junction bases unmatched: 11. The CDR3 protein is CAIRQGAREAPLHF. The CDR3 region has the DNA TGTGCCATCAGGCAGGGGGCCCGGGAGGCGCCCCTCCACTTT.

For this clone: This sample includes further DNA sequences coding for the same CDR3. The CDR3 DNA reads as TGCAGTGCTCCCTCGGGGGAGACCCAGTACTTC. Its protein product is CSAPSGETQYF. The chain employs TRBV20-1 and TRBJ2-5; maybe TRBD2 (5 bases). CDR3 length: 11 amino acids. The germline V and J ends were trimmed by 5 bases and 5 bases, with 9 bases remaining between them. Per germline, CDR1 DFQATT and CDR2 SNEGSKA (reference sequence).

The genes are TRBV7-3 and TRBJ2-5, with D possibly matching TRBD1 (6 bases). V was shortened by 2 bases and J by 5 bases, with 15 bases between the two germline ends. The CDR3 covers 15 residues. Germline CDR1 reads SGHTA; CDR2 reads FQGTGA. The CDR3 nucleotides read TGTGCCAGCAGCTTAGGGGGCCTCAGTATGGAGACCCAGTACTTC. Protein product: CASSLGGLSMETQYF.

In DNA form, the CDR3 reads TGTGCCAGCAGTCCAACGGGACAGGAGGGAGAGACCCAGTACTTC. Its protein product is CASSPTGQEGETQYF. This chain joins TRBV5-8 and TRBJ2-5, with 8 bases that match TRBD1. This CDR3 region has 15 residues. The germline V gene has CDR1 SGHTS and CDR2 YDEGEE. V lost 5 bases, J lost 4 bases, and 10 bases stayed unmatched.

The chain recombines TRBV6-1 with TRBJ1-2, with D unclear. Trimming stripped 6 bases from V and 4 bases from J, with 12 bases between. CDR3 length equals 13 residues. Germline CDR1 and CDR2: MNHNS and SASEGT. DNA of the CDR3: TGTGCCAGCAGCCCCTACGGTGGCTATGGCTACACCTTC. It translates to CASSPYGGYGYTF.

The J gene is TRBJ1-6, the V gene TRBV18; D ambiguous. V lost 1 base to trimming and J lost 7 bases, with 11 bases between them. Germline CDR1 and CDR2: KGHSH and LQKENI. The CDR3 sequence is 15 residues long. The CDR3, as DNA: TGTGCCAGCTCACCACGTCAGCAGGAGAATTCACCCCTCCACTTT. This gives the protein CASSPRQQENSPLHF.

This clone was seen only once. The chain joins TRBV29-1 to TRBJ1-5; D unclear. V lost 4 bases, J lost 1 base, and 11 bases lay in between. The CDR3 consists of 14 residues. Per the germline V gene, CDR1 is SQVTM and CDR2 is ANQGSEA. CDR3 bases: TGCAGCGTTGGTAAGGCAGACAGCAATCAGCCCCAGCATTTT. Protein: CSVGKADSNQPQHF.

The chain employs TRBV28 and TRBJ1-1; tentative D call: TRBD1 (6 bases). Trimming pared 6 bases from V and 8 bases from J, leaving 16 bases between. The germline gives CDR1 MDHEN, CDR2 SYDVKM. The CDR3 spans 13 residues. The CDR3: CASSLGARQEAFF. The DNA of the CDR3 is TGTGCCAGCAGCCTGGGGGCTCGACAGGAAGCTTTCTTT.

This clone was recorded only once. This rearrangement joins TRBV4-1 to TRBJ2-2; TRBD1 matches 7 bases. Germline assignment: CDR1 MGHRA and CDR2 YSYEKL. The ends lost 1 base at V and 5 bases at J; junction bases unmatched: 7. The CDR3 has 16 amino acids. For the CDR3, the DNA is TGCGCCAGCAGCCAAGTGGGGACAGAAGCTACCGGGGAGCTGTTTTTT. Translation: CASSQVGTEATGELFF.